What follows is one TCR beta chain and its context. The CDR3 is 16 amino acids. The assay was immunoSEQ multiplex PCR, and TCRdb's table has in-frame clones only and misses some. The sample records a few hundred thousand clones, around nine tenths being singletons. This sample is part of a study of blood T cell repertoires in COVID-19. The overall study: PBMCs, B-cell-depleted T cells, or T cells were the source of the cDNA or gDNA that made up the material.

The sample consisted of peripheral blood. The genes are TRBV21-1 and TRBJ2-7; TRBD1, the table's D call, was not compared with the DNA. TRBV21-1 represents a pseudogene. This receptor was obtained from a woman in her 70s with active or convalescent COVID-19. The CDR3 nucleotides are TGTGCCAGCAGCAACGGCCCCGGGACAACTCCCTACGAGCAGTACTTC. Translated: CASSNGPGTTPYEQYF.